Listed below are T cell receptor beta chains from one sample, sequenced in a study of molecular identifiers for immune sequencing clone quantification. TCRdb reprocessed the PCR reads via MiXCR and lists one record per CDR3 protein. Of around 100,000 distinct CDR3 sequences detected, about 35% appear once; the ten largest clones hold less than 10%. The sample taken for sequencing was naive CD8+ T cells from blood, with Jurkat cell RNA spiked in. The receptor set was obtained from a human donor in good health. Some libraries in this study had Jurkat cell RNA spiked in. Each CDR3 is given with its conserved first and last residue. Fields, in order: J gene, D gene, CDR3 length, V gene, clone size, CDR3 protein, CDR3 DNA. D genes are given only for firm matches. Only some rows state a clone size, as once, few, many or a class for expanded clones.

TRBJ2-6 | . | 16 | TRBV6-6 | . | CASSTDSGSGANALTF | TGTGCCAGCAGTACAGACAGTGGGTCTGGGGCCAACGCCCTGACTTTC
TRBJ2-3 | . | 13 | TRBV11-1 | few | CASSLEGFNTQYF | TGTGCCAGCAGCTTAGAAGGGTTCAATACGCAGTATTTT
TRBJ1-2 | . | 14 | TRBV12-3/TRBV12-4 | few | CASSSLPFGYGYTF | TGTGCCAGCAGTTCTCTTCCGTTCGGCTATGGCTACACCTTC
TRBJ2-3 | . | 15 | TRBV12-3/TRBV12-4 | . | CASSTKFIYTDTQYF | TGTGCCAGCAGCACTAAGTTCATATACACAGATACGCAGTATTTT
TRBJ1-5 | . | 13 | TRBV4-1 | once | CASSQGLYQPQHF | TGCGCCAGCAGCCAAGGTTTGTATCAGCCCCAGCATTTT
TRBJ2-3 | . | 16 | TRBV4-1 | . | CASSQVRQGHTDTQYF | TGCGCCAGCAGCCAAGTCAGGCAGGGACATACAGATACGCAGTATTTT
TRBJ2-2 | TRBD2 | 15 | TRBV10-3 | . | CATLPEREGSGELFF | TGTGCCACCCTGCCCGAGCGGGAGGGCTCCGGGGAGCTGTTTTTT
TRBJ1-1 | . | 11 | TRBV2 | . | CARQGGTEVFF | TGTGCCAGACAGGGCGGCACTGAAGTTTTCTTT
TRBJ2-7 | . | 12 | TRBV27 | . | CASSSRVREQYF | TGTGCCAGCAGTTCCAGGGTAAGGGAGCAGTACTTC
TRBJ2-3 | TRBD1 | 16 | TRBV5-6 | . | CASRGFGTGSTDTQYF | TGTGCCAGCAGAGGGTTTGGGACAGGGAGCACAGATACGCAGTATTTT
TRBJ2-2 | TRBD1 | 15 | TRBV7-9 | . | CASSFRDSNTGELFF | TGTGCCAGCAGCTTCCGGGACAGCAACACCGGGGAGCTGTTTTTT
TRBJ1-6 | . | 15 | TRBV13 | few | CASSSGGSPNSPLHF | TGTGCCAGCAGCTCTGGGGGCAGCCCAAATTCACCCCTCCACTTT
TRBJ2-2 | . | 13 | TRBV5-6 | few | CASSPGLNGELFF | TGTGCCAGCAGTCCCGGACTTAACGGGGAGCTGTTTTTT
TRBJ2-7 | . | 14 | TRBV27 | . | CASSLSVRAYEQYF | TGTGCCAGCAGTTTATCGGTCAGGGCCTACGAGCAGTACTTC
TRBJ2-3 | . | 14 | TRBV4-2 | few | CASSPIGPSDTQYF | TGTGCCAGCAGCCCAATCGGACCCTCAGATACGCAGTATTTT
TRBJ1-1 | . | 11 | TRBV24-1 | few | CATSGRNGAFF | TGTGCCACCAGTGGGAGGAATGGAGCTTTCTTT
TRBJ1-1 | TRBD1 | 14 | TRBV2 | . | CASSPQGANTEAFF | TGTGCCAGCAGTCCACAGGGGGCGAACACTGAAGCTTTCTTT
TRBJ2-3 | . | 15 | TRBV7-9 | . | CASSPQYASADTRYF | TGTGCCAGCAGCCCCCAATATGCTAGTGCAGACACGCGGTATTTT
TRBJ2-5 | . | 14 | TRBV27 | . | CASSLGGRAETQYF | TGTGCCAGCAGTTTGGGCGGCAGGGCCGAGACCCAGTACTTC
TRBJ2-7 | . | 15 | TRBV11-2 | . | CASSRPHGGSYEQYF | TGTGCCAGCAGCCGACCCCATGGGGGCTCCTACGAGCAGTACTTC
TRBJ2-1 | . | 14 | TRBV10-1 | . | CGTGGQSSYNEQFF | TGCGGCACCGGGGGACAGAGCTCCTACAATGAGCAGTTCTTC
TRBJ1-5 | . | 16 | TRBV15 | . | CASSRDAGGSTQPQHF | TGTGCCTCCAGCAGAGATGCGGGGGGGAGCACTCAGCCCCAGCATTTT
TRBJ1-1 | TRBD1 | 16 | TRBV7-8 | many | CASSQDRGPMNTEAFF | TGTGCCAGCAGCCAGGACAGGGGGCCGATGAACACTGAAGCTTTCTTT
TRBJ2-3 | TRBD2 | 18 | TRBV10-3 | . | CAISGTPGSGRRADTQYF | TGTGCCATCAGTGGGACCCCGGGCAGCGGGAGAAGGGCAGATACGCAGTATTTT
TRBJ2-7 | . | 14 | TRBV29-1 | many | CSVEDGGYPVEQYF | TGCAGCGTTGAGGACGGAGGCTATCCGGTCGAGCAGTACTTC
TRBJ2-5 | . | 15 | TRBV29-1 | few | CSVEVTLSLEETQYF | TGCAGCGTTGAAGTAACCCTCTCTCTGGAAGAGACCCAGTACTTC
TRBJ2-7 | . | 14 | TRBV4-2 | many | CASSQGGTGYEQYF | TGTGCCAGCAGCCAAGGTGGGACGGGCTACGAGCAGTACTTC
TRBJ2-7 | TRBD2 | 15 | TRBV14 | few | CASSQVAGEFYEQYF | TGTGCCAGCAGCCAAGTAGCGGGAGAGTTTTACGAGCAGTACTTC
TRBJ2-7 | . | 14 | TRBV27 | few | CASSFGVLSDEQYF | TGTGCCAGCAGTTTCGGGGTACTTTCGGACGAGCAGTACTTC
TRBJ2-7 | . | 13 | TRBV6-5 | . | CASGPADPYEQYF | TGTGCCAGCGGGCCGGCGGATCCCTACGAGCAGTACTTC
TRBJ2-7 | . | 12 | TRBV7-8 | few | CASSLSRREQYF | TGTGCCAGCAGCTTATCCCGGCGGGAGCAGTACTTC
TRBJ2-3 | TRBD1 | 16 | TRBV7-2 | few | CASSSPSGTGTDTQYF | TGTGCCAGCAGCTCTCCCTCCGGGACAGGCACAGATACGCAGTATTTT
TRBJ2-3 | . | 13 | TRBV29-1 | many | CSVVWQNTDTQYF | TGCAGCGTTGTGTGGCAGAACACAGATACGCAGTATTTT
TRBJ2-3 | . | 14 | TRBV6-2/TRBV6-3 | few | CASTDWTDTDTQYF | TGTGCCAGCACCGACTGGACCGACACAGATACGCAGTATTTT
TRBJ2-7 | . | 13 | TRBV27 | . | CASRRAVPYEQYF | TGTGCCAGCAGGAGGGCAGTTCCCTACGAGCAGTACTTC
TRBJ2-1 | TRBD2 | 15 | TRBV7-8 | . | CASSAGTSGRHEQFF | TGTGCCAGCAGCGCGGGGACTAGCGGGAGACATGAGCAGTTCTTC
TRBJ2-1 | . | 13 | TRBV7-9 | . | CASSLAQGHEQFF | TGTGCCAGCAGCTTAGCGCAGGGCCATGAGCAGTTCTTC
TRBJ2-7 | . | 13 | TRBV28 | once | CVSSRGLYYEQYF | TGTGTCAGCAGTCGCGGGCTTTATTACGAGCAGTACTTC
TRBJ2-2 | TRBD2 | 15 | TRBV28 | . | CASRGGSALPGELFF | TGTGCCAGCCGGGGGGGTAGCGCTCTCCCCGGGGAGCTGTTTTTT
TRBJ2-4 | . | 15 | TRBV5-8 | many | CASSSSVLAKNIQYF | TGTGCCAGCAGCTCTTCGGTCCTAGCCAAAAACATTCAGTACTTC
TRBJ1-5 | . | 16 | TRBV6-2/TRBV6-3 | . | CASSEAGTLGNQPQHF | TGTGCCAGCAGTGAGGCCGGGACCCTAGGCAATCAGCCCCAGCATTTT
TRBJ2-2 | TRBD2 | 17 | TRBV13 | . | CASSLLGTTSNTGELFF | TGTGCCAGCAGCTTACTCGGGACTACCTCGAACACCGGGGAGCTGTTTTTT
TRBJ1-5 | TRBD1 | 13 | TRBV5-6 | few | CASTQGAGQPQHF | TGTGCCAGCACACAGGGGGCGGGTCAGCCCCAGCATTTT
TRBJ1-2 | . | 13 | TRBV6-2/TRBV6-3 | . | CASRDANNYSCTF | TGTGCCAGCAGGGACGCAAATAACTATAGCTGCACCTTC
TRBJ2-5 | . | 17 | TRBV7-6 | few | CASSFQGRGMFIETQYF | TGTGCCAGCAGCTTCCAGGGGCGAGGGATGTTTATAGAGACCCAGTACTTC
TRBJ2-7 | . | 14 | TRBV19 | . | CASSIGQGYYEQYF | TGTGCCAGTAGTATCGGCCAGGGATATTACGAGCAGTACTTC
TRBJ1-5 | . | 17 | TRBV2 | . | CASSEYLLTGRVQPQHF | TGTGCCAGCAGTGAGTATTTACTAACAGGGAGGGTGCAGCCCCAGCATTTT
TRBJ2-3 | . | 13 | TRBV6-2/TRBV6-3 | once | CASSYPSNQPQYF | TGTGCCAGCAGTTACCCCAGCAATCAGCCCCAGTATTTT
TRBJ2-1 | . | 16 | TRBV14 | . | CASSQVGPGSYNEQFF | TGTGCCAGCAGCCAAGTAGGGCCGGGTTCGTACAATGAGCAGTTCTTC
TRBJ1-3 | . | 15 | TRBV7-7 | few | CASSLDMSSGNTIYF | TGTGCCAGCAGCCTAGATATGAGCTCTGGAAACACCATATATTTT
TRBJ1-4 | . | 12 | TRBV13 | . | CASSLGGDLLFF | TGTGCCAGCAGCTTAGGGGGGGACTTGCTGTTTTTT
TRBJ2-2 | . | 14 | TRBV7-3 | few | CASSSQGNTGELFF | TGTGCCAGCAGCTCTCAGGGGAACACCGGGGAGCTGTTTTTT
TRBJ2-7 | TRBD2 | 14 | TRBV20-1 | . | CSARGASGSYEQYF | TGCAGTGCTAGAGGGGCTAGCGGCTCCTACGAGCAGTACTTC